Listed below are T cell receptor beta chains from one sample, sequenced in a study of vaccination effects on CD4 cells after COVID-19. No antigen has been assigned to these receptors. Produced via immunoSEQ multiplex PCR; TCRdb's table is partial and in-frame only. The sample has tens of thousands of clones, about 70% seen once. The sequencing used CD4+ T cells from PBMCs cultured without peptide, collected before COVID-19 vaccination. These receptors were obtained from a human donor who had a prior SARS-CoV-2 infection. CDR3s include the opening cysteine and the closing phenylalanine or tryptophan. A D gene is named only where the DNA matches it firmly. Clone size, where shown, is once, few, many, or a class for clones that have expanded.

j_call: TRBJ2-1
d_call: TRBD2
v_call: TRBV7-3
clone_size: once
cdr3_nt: TGTGCCAGCAGCTTAGGGTTAGCGGGAGGTGAGCAGTTCTTC
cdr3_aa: CASSLGLAGGEQFF

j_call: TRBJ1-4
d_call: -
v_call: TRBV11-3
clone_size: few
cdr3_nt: TGTGCCAGCAGCGACCGGACAAGGAGAAATGAAAAACTGTTTTTT
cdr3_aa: CASSDRTRRNEKLFF

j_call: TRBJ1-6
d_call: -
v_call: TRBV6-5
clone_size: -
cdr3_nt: TGTGCCAGCAGTAGGTCCCCCCTCCACTTT
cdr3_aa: CASSRSPLHF

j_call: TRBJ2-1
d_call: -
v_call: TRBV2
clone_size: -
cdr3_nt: TGTGCCAGCGAGGTTTACAATGAGCAGTTCTTC
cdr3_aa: CASEVYNEQFF

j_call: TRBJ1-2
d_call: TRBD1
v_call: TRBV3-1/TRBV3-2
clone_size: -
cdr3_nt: TGTGCCAGCAGCCGGAGACAGGGGGCGGACTATGGCTACACCTTC
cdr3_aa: CASSRRQGADYGYTF

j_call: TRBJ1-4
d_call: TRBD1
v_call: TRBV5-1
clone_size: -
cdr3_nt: TGCGCCAGCAGCCTAGGGACAGTAAATGAAAAACTGTTTTTT
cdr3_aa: CASSLGTVNEKLFF

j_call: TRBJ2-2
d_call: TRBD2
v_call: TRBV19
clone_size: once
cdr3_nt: TGTGCCAGTAGTATAGGAGTGGTGATTCGGGGGGCCGGGGAGCTGTTTTTT
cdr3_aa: CASSIGVVIRGAGELFF

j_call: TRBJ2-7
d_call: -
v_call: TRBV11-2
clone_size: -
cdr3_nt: TGTGCCAGCAGCTTAGTGCCTAACCCTACCTACGAGCAGTACTTC
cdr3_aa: CASSLVPNPTYEQYF

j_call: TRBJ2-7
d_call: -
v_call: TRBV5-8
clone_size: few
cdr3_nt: TGTGCCAGCAGCTTAGCGAAGTACTTC
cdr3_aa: CASSLAKYF

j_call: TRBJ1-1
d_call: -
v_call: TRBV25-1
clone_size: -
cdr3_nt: TGTGCCAGCAGAACAGACAGTTACACTGAAGCTTTCTTT
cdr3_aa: CASRTDSYTEAFF

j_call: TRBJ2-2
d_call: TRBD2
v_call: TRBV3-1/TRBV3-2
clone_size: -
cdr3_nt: TGTGCCAGCAGCCTAAAAGATTGGAGGACTAGCGGCCTCCGTGGCACCGGGGAGCTGTTTTTT
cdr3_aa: CASSLKDWRTSGLRGTGELFF

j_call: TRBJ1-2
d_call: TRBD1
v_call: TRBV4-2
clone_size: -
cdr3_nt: TGTGCCAGCAGCCAACCCACGAGGGACAGGGGGCGTTATGGCTACACCTTC
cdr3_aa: CASSQPTRDRGRYGYTF

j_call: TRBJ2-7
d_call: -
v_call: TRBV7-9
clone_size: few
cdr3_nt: TGTGCCAGCAGCTCCGCCCCGCCCTACGAGCAGTACTTC
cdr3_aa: CASSSAPPYEQYF

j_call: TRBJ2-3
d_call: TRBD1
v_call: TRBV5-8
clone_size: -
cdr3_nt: TGTGCCAGCAGCGAGGACAGGGGGACAGATACGCAGTATTTT
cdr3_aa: CASSEDRGTDTQYF

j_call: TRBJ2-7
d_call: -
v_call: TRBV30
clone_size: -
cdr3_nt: TGTGCCTGGAGTGGAGACAGCCGCTCCTACGAGCAGTACTTC
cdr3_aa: CAWSGDSRSYEQYF

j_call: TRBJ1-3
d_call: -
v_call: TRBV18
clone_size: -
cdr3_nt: TGTGCCAGCTCACAACAGGGCATCTCTGGAAACACCATATATTTT
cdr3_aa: CASSQQGISGNTIYF

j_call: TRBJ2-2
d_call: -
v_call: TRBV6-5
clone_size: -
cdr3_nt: TGTGTTTCCTCGCGGGACCCCACCGGGGAGCTGTTTTTT
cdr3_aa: CVSSRDPTGELFF

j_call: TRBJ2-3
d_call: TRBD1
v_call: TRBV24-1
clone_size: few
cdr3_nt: TGTGCCACCAGTGATGAGACAGGGGGCGCAGATACGCAGTATTTT
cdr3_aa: CATSDETGGADTQYF

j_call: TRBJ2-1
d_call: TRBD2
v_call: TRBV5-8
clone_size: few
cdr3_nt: TGTGCCAGCAGCTTGGCCTCCTGGGGGAGCGGGAGGGGAAAGAGTTATGAGCAGTTCTTC
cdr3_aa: CASSLASWGSGRGKSYEQFF

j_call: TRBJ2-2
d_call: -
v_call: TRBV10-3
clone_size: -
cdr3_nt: TGTGCCATCAGTAATTACAGGGACAGCGGGACCGGGGAGCTGTTTTTT
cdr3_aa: CAISNYRDSGTGELFF

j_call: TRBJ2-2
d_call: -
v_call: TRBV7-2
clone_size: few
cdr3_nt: TGTGCCAGCAGCTTCGACCATAACCCCGGGGAGCTGTTTTTT
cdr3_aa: CASSFDHNPGELFF

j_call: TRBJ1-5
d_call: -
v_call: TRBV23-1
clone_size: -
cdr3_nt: TGCGCCAGCAGTCAATCTCCGGGCCCTTGCAATCAGCCCCAGCATTTT
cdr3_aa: CASSQSPGPCNQPQHF